These 18 T cell receptor beta chains share one sample of origin, sequenced in a study of blood T cell repertoires in COVID-19. This table comes from immunoSEQ multiplex PCR, and its TCRdb copy is limited to in-frame clones, with some not included. Here the sample spans about 200,000 clones, around 80% being singletons. Sequenced material: peripheral blood. The receptor set was obtained from a woman aged 70 to 79 with acute or convalescent COVID-19.

V is TRBV3-1 (or the pseudogene TRBV3-2) and J is TRBJ1-1; 9 nucleotides line up with TRBD1. The CDR3 consists of 15 residues. V dropped 4 bases and J dropped 4; count of bases not matched to a gene: 7. CDR1 and CDR2 from the germline V gene are LGHDT and YNNKEL (reference sequence). Written as DNA, the CDR3 is TGTGCCAGCAGCCCAGGACAGGGGATGGCCACTGAAGCTTTCTTT. It translates to CASSPGQGMATEAFF.

The CDR3 DNA follows: TGTGCCAGTAGTATAAGGGAGACGGATAATTCACCCCTCCACTTT. This translates into CASSIRETDNSPLHF. The chain uses TRBV19 and TRBJ1-6; D is undetermined. The CDR3 length is 15 residues. Germline V gene data show CDR1 as LNHDA and CDR2 as SQIVND (reference sequence). Trimming removed 2 bases from V and 5 bases from J, with 10 bases in between.

The chain employs TRBV28 and TRBJ2-7; 7 bases are shared with TRBD1. This CDR3 has 15 amino acids. The junction had 7 bases not matched to a gene; V was cut back by 5 bases and J by 0 bases. Germline loops: CDR1 MDHEN, CDR2 SYDVKM. CDR3 amino acids: CASSPARQGSYEQYF. In DNA, the CDR3 is TGTGCCAGCAGTCCTGCTCGACAGGGCTCCTACGAGCAGTACTTC. The full variable domain, with the rest looked up from reference TRBV28 and TRBJ2-7, is DVKVTQSSRYLVKRTGEKVFLECVQDMDHENMFWYRQDPGLGLRLIYFSYDVKMKEKGDIPEGYSVSREKKERFSLILESASTNQTSMYLCASSPARQGSYEQYFGPGTRLTVT.

The rearrangement links TRBV25-1 to TRBJ1-6; D perhaps matches TRBD1 (5 bases). CDR3 size: 14 residues. Between the trimmed V and J ends, which lost 4 bases and 11 bases, there was a span of 15 bases. Germline V gives CDR1 MGHDK, CDR2 SYGVNS. As DNA, the CDR3 is TGTGCCAGCAGTGCCCGGGACTACTGGCCACCCCTCCACTTT. It encodes CASSARDYWPPLHF.

This rearrangement joins TRBV24-1 to TRBJ1-2; 9 bases are a match to TRBD1. Germline assignment: CDR1 KGHDR and CDR2 SFDVKD. The CDR3 totals 15 residues. Germline trimming cut 4 bases from V and 7 bases from J; bases unmatched to any gene: 9. This CDR3 reads CATSDSPGTGIGYTF. The CDR3 nucleotides read TGTGCCACCAGTGACTCTCCCGGGACAGGGATTGGCTACACCTTC.

CDR3 coding DNA: TGTGCCAGCAGCCGACAGGAGGAAGCTTTCTTT. Amino acid sequence: CASSRQEEAFF. This chain uses TRBV28 with TRBJ1-1; tentatively, D is TRBD1 (6 bases). The CDR3 loop spans 11 amino acids. V was clipped by 6 bases and J by 8 bases, with 10 bases between them. Germline CDR1 reads MDHEN; CDR2 reads SYDVKM.

About this clone itself: The sample carries other DNA sequences with the same CDR3. The chain recombines TRBV2 with TRBJ1-2, with D perhaps TRBD1 (6 bases). Germline CDR1 and CDR2: SNHLY and FYNNEI. Trimming cost V 2 bases and J 7 bases, with 11 bases left between them. This CDR3 region has 13 residues. The CDR3 coding sequence is TGTGCCAGCAGTGAACAGGGGTTGGGTGGCTACACCTTC. Protein sequence: CASSEQGLGGYTF.

As regards this clone: Other DNA sequences from this sample encode an identical CDR3 as well. V usage is TRBV18 and J usage is TRBJ2-1, with 7 bases that match TRBD2. The CDR3 is 15 residues long. J gave up 4 bases and V 1 base, and 4 bases lay outside the gene matches. From germline, CDR1 is KGHSH and CDR2 LQKENI. In nucleotides, the CDR3 is TGTGCCAGCTCACCACTAGCGGGCGAATACAATGAGCAGTTCTTC. This encodes CASSPLAGEYNEQFF.

V and J are TRBV6-1 and TRBJ1-2; 9 nucleotides align to TRBD1. The CDR3 contains 16 residues. Germline CDR1 MNHNS, CDR2 SASEGT. Trimming removed 3 bases from V and 2 bases from J; junction bases left unmatched: 7. CDR3 loop: CASSEYGTGKNYGYTF. As DNA, the CDR3 is TGTGCCAGCAGTGAGTATGGGACAGGGAAGAACTATGGCTACACCTTC.

Here the CDR3 DNA reads TGTGCCAGCAGTGAAGGGGCGGGGGAGCAGCCCCAGCATTTT. The encoded protein is CASSEGAGEQPQHF. The genes are TRBV2 and TRBJ1-5, with a tentative D call TRBD1 (5 bases). The germline gives CDR1 SNHLY, CDR2 FYNNEI. The CDR3 contains 14 residues. V dropped 1 base and J dropped 7 bases, with 11 bases sitting between them.

CDR3 region: CASSLGRPQETQYF. In DNA, the CDR3 is TGTGCCAGCAGCTTGGGCAGGCCTCAAGAGACCCAGTACTTC. The chain recombines TRBV5-8 with TRBJ2-5; D is unclear. V was clipped by 0 bases and J by 2 bases, with 8 bases between them. Germline CDR1 reads SGHTS; CDR2 reads YDEGEE. CDR3 size: 14 residues.

The rearrangement links TRBV6-5 to TRBJ2-3, with TRBD1 as a possible D gene (5 bases). The CDR3 loop spans 13 amino acids. Per the germline V gene, CDR1 is MNHEY and CDR2 is SVGAGI. V lost 5 bases and J lost 2, with 8 bases in between. CDR3 in DNA: TGTGCCAGCAGTCAGGACACCACAGATACGCAGTATTTT. Translation gives CASSQDTTDTQYF.

V and J are TRBV18 and TRBJ1-1, with D possibly being TRBD1 (6 bases). Germline V gene data show CDR1 as KGHSH and CDR2 as LQKENI. Trimming took off 2 bases at V and 6 bases at J, with 16 bases between the two ends. The CDR3 is 15 amino acids. CDR3 in amino acids: CASSPSAGGRAEAFF. CDR3 nucleotides: TGTGCCAGCTCACCATCAGCGGGGGGCCGCGCTGAAGCTTTCTTT.

The CDR3 DNA sequence: TGTGCCAGCAGTTCACAGGGTTTGGGGAACACTGAAGCTTTCTTT. It codes for CASSSQGLGNTEAFF. This chain links TRBV28 with TRBJ1-1; TRBD1 is a possible D gene (6 bases). V was pared by 4 bases and J by 1 base, with 13 bases between. The germline V gene has CDR1 MDHEN and CDR2 SYDVKM. This CDR3 contains 15 residues.

The chain joins TRBV28 to TRBJ1-1; 7 positions agree with TRBD1. The CDR3 covers 14 residues. Germline V CDR1 and CDR2: MDHEN, SYDVKM. The V segment lost 5 bases and the J segment 4 bases; nucleotides outside the gene matches: 7. Written as DNA, the CDR3 is TGTGCCAGCAGTCTAGGGACAGACTCCACTGAAGCTTTCTTT. Amino acid sequence: CASSLGTDSTEAFF. The whole variable domain, remainder taken from reference TRBV28 and TRBJ1-1, is DVKVTQSSRYLVKRTGEKVFLECVQDMDHENMFWYRQDPGLGLRLIYFSYDVKMKEKGDIPEGYSVSREKKERFSLILESASTNQTSMYLCASSLGTDSTEAFFGQGTRLTVV.

The CDR3 sequence is CASSQGTARNTIYF. Here the CDR3 DNA reads TGTGCCAGCAGCCAAGGGACAGCTAGAAACACCATATATTTT. The chain couples TRBV7-2 to TRBJ1-3; 7 bases agree with TRBD1. The V and J ends lost 5 bases and 5 bases, in that order; junction bases with no gene match: 6. The germline gives CDR1 SGHTA, CDR2 FQGNSA. The CDR3 consists of 14 residues.

The V and J genes are TRBV5-1 and TRBJ2-7, with 10 bases matching TRBD2. V shed 1 base, J shed 4 bases, and the junction held 8 bases outside the gene matches. This CDR3 comprises 16 residues. CDR1 and CDR2 (germline): SGHRS, YFSETQ. CDR3 nucleotide sequence: TGCGCCAGCAGCTTGCAGGCCGGACTAGCGGATTACGAGCAGTACTTC. Translating gives CASSLQAGLADYEQYF.

The V gene is TRBV28, the J gene TRBJ1-1; a possible D gene is TRBD1 (6 bases). CDR1 is MDHEN and CDR2 is SYDVKM in the germline V gene. Deletions cut 7 bases from V and 11 bases from J, with 20 bases between. CDR3 length: 13 amino acids. CDR3 in DNA: TGTGCCAGCAAACGATCACGAGGGGGAGGGGCTTTCTTT. Translating gives CASKRSRGGGAFF.